This T cell receptor (beta chain) comes out of a study of Tregs in tolerant kidney transplant recipients. The CDR3 runs to 15 residues. The germline V gene encodes CDR1 MNHNS and CDR2 SASEGT. The V gene lost 6 bases and the J gene lost 0 bases, with 14 bases spanning the gap. Clones were sequenced by immunoSEQ multiplex PCR, and TCRdb holds only the in-frame ones, with some missing. The table has 200,000 to 300,000 clones, around 82% seen once. CD4+CD25+CD127- Tregs, CD4+CD25- non-Tregs, CD4 and CD8 cells were sorted. Findings of the study overall: This study did not directly address biological reproducibility. Activated donor B cell expansion appeared to reveal the most relevant donor-specific TCRbeta repertoire. Findings come from small patient numbers and require larger validation.

Concerning this clone itself: Its target is not known.

Material: CD4+ T cells from blood. The receptor's source is a human donor in good health. This chain connects TRBV6-1 to TRBJ1-2; D call uncertain. Here the CDR3 DNA reads TGTGCCAGCAGCGACCCTAGGCAGTCTAACTATGGCTACACCTTC. This translates into CASSDPRQSNYGYTF.